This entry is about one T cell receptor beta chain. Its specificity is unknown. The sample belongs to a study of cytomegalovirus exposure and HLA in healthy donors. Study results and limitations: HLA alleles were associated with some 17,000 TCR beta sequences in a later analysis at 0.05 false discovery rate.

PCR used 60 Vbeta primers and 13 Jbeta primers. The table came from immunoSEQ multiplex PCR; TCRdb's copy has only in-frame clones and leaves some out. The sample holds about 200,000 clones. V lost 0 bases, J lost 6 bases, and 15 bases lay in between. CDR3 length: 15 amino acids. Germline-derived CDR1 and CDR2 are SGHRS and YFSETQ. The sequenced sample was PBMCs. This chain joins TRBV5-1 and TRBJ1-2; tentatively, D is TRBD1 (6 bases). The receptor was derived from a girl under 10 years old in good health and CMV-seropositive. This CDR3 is CASSLAPGGVDGYTF. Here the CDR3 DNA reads TGCGCCAGCAGCTTGGCCCCGGGGGGCGTTGATGGCTACACCTTC.